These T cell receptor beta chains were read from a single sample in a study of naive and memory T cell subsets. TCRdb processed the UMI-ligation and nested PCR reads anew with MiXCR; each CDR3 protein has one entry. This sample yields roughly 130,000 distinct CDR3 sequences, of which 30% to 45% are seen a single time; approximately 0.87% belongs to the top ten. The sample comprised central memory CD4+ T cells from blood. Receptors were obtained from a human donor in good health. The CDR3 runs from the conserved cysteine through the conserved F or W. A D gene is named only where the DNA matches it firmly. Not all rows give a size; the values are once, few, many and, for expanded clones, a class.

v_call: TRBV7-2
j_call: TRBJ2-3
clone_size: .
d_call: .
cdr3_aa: CASSPGFKTTSTDTQYF
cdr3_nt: TGTGCCAGCAGCCCAGGGTTTAAAACAACAAGCACAGATACGCAGTATTTT

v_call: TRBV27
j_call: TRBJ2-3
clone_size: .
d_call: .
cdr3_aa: CASSFRGQYTDTQYF
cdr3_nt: TGTGCCAGCAGTTTTCGGGGGCAGTACACAGATACGCAGTATTTT

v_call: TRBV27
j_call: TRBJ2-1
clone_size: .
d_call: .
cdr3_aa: CASSFRLARAYNEQFF
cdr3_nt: TGTGCCAGCAGTTTTCGCCTAGCAAGGGCCTACAATGAGCAGTTCTTC

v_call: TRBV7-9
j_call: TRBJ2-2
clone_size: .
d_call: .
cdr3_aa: CASSFSAAGNGELFF
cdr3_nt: TGTGCCAGCAGCTTCTCTGCCGCTGGTAACGGGGAGCTGTTTTTT

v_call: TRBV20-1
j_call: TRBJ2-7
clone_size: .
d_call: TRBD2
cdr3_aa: CSARPGLGVDEQYF
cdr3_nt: TGCAGTGCTCGACCGGGACTAGGTGTGGACGAGCAGTACTTC

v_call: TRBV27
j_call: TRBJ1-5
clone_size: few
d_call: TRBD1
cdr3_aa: CASSLGQGNQPQHF
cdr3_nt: TGTGCCAGCAGTCTTGGACAGGGCAATCAGCCCCAGCATTTT

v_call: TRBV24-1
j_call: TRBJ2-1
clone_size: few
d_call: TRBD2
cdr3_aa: CATSAQRDIYEQFF
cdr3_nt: TGTGCCACCAGTGCACAGCGGGATATTTATGAGCAGTTCTTC

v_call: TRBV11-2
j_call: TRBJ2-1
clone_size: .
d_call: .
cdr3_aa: CASSFNAGSYNEQFF
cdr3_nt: TGTGCCAGCAGCTTTAACGCAGGCTCCTACAATGAGCAGTTCTTC

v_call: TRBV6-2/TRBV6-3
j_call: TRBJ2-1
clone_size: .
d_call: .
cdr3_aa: CASSKGAPTAAREQFF
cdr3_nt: TGTGCCAGCTCGAAAGGGGCCCCCACGGCGGCGCGGGAGCAGTTCTTC

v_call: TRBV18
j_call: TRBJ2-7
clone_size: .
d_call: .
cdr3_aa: CASSPPASYEQYF
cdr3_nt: TGTGCCAGCTCACCACCGGCATCCTACGAGCAGTACTTC

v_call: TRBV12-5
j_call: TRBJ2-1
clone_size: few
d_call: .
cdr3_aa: CASGLALGRYNEQFF
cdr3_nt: TGTGCTAGTGGTTTGGCTCTCGGGCGGTACAATGAGCAGTTCTTC

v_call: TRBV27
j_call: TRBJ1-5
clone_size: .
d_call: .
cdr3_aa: CASSREGVGQPQHF
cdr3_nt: TGTGCCAGCAGTAGGGAAGGGGTGGGTCAGCCCCAGCATTTT

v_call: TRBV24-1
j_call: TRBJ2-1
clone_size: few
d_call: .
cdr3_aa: CATSDAVAPSNEQFF
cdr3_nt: TGTGCCACCAGTGATGCGGTAGCACCGTCCAATGAGCAGTTCTTC

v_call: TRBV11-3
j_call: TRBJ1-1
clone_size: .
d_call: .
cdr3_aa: CASSLGPGLNTEAFF
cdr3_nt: TGTGCCAGCAGCTTAGGTCCAGGGCTGAACACTGAAGCTTTCTTT

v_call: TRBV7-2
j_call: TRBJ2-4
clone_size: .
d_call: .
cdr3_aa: CASSQLSGLAKNIQYF
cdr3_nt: TGTGCCAGCAGTCAGCTTTCTGGTCTAGCCAAAAACATTCAGTACTTC

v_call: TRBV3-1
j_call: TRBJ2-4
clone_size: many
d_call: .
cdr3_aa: CASSQINRRETKNIQYF
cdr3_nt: TGTGCCAGCAGCCAAATAAACAGGAGAGAGACCAAAAACATTCAGTACTTC

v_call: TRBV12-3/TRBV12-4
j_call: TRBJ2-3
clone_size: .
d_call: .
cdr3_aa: CASSFQPDTQYF
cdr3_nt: TGTGCCAGCAGTTTTCAGCCAGATACGCAGTATTTT

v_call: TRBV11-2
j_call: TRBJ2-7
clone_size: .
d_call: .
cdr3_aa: CASSLEYGPYEQYF
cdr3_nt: TGTGCCAGCAGCTTAGAGTACGGACCTTACGAGCAGTACTTC

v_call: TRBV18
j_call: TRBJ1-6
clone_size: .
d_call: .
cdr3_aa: CASSLGQTNSPLHF
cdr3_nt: TGTGCCAGCTCACTCGGACAGACGAATTCACCCCTCCACTTT

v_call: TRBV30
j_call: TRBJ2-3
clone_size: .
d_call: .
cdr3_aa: CAWRRGITDTQYF
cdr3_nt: TGTGCCTGGAGGCGGGGAATCACAGATACGCAGTATTTT

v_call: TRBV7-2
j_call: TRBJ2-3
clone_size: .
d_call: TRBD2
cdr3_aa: CASSVGTSGPWDTQYF
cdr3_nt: TGTGCCAGCAGCGTCGGGACTAGCGGGCCTTGGGATACGCAGTATTTT

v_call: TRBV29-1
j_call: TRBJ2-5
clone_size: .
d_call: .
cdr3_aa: CSVELSESTETQYF
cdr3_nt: TGCAGCGTTGAACTCTCGGAGAGTACGGAGACCCAGTACTTC

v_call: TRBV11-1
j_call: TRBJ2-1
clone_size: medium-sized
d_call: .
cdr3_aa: CASSLGGPNEQFF
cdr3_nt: TGTGCCAGCAGCTTAGGTGGGCCCAATGAGCAGTTCTTC

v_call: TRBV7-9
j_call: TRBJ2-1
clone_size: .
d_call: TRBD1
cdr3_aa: CASSPLGQGSNEQFF
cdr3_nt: TGTGCCAGCAGCCCACTGGGACAGGGTTCAAATGAGCAGTTCTTC

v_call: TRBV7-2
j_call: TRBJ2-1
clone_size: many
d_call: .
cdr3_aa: CASSTAGSYNEQFF
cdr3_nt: TGTGCCAGCAGCACAGCGGGTTCCTACAATGAGCAGTTCTTC

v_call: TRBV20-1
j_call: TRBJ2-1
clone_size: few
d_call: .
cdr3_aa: CSARSGRDEQFF
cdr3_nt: TGCAGTGCTAGGTCCGGGCGGGATGAGCAGTTCTTC

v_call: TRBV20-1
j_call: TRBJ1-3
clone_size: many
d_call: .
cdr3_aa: CSAKTGFGSGNTIYF
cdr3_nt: TGCAGTGCTAAGACAGGATTCGGCTCTGGAAACACCATATATTTT

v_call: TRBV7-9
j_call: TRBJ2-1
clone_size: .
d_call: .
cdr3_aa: CASLKNSYNEQFF
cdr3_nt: TGTGCCAGTCTAAAAAACTCCTACAATGAGCAGTTCTTC

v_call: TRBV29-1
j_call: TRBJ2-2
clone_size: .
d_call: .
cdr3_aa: CSVGGGELFF
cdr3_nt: TGCAGCGTTGGGGGGGGGGAGCTGTTTTTT